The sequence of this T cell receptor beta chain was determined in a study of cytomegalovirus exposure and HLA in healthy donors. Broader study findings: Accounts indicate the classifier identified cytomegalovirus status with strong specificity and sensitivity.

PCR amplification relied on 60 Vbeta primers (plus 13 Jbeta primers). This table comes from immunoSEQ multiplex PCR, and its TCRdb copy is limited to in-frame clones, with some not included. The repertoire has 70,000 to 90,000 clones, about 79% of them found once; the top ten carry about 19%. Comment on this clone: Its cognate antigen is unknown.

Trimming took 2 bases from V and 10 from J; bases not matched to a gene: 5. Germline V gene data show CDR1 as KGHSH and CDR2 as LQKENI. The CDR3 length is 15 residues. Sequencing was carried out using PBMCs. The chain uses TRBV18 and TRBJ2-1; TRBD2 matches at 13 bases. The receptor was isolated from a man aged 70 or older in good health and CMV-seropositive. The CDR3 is CASSPGLAGEGEQFF. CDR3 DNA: TGTGCCAGCTCACCAGGACTAGCGGGAGAGGGAGAGCAGTTCTTC.